This T cell receptor (beta chain) was recovered during a study of cytomegalovirus exposure and HLA in healthy donors (TCRdb year 2017). A note on the overall study: According to an earlier analysis of 550 to 750 of the donors, some 180 million T cells yielded 95 million to 140 million unique TCR beta sequences and about 300 Gb of sequence data. About 330 gigabases of sequencing data and around 80 million unique TCR sequences made up an early release that covered approximately 620 HLA-typed donors. Among the roughly 400 genotyped donors, approximately 76% belonged to the genetic ancestry cluster associated with self-reported Caucasian donors. The study was designed to test whether signatures of past pathogen exposure could be identified by cataloging public T cell receptors. The study profiled the T cell repertoires of 666 subjects by immunosequencing and related them to cytomegalovirus serostatus. Along with the roughly 610-subject first cohort, a separate validation cohort of roughly 110 different subjects was used. High-throughput TCR immunosequencing, statistical association of individual TCRs with disease status, and machine learning were combined to predict cytomegalovirus infection status. To study patterns of TCR occurrence, a later analysis re-analyzed previously published TCR beta repertoires from 600 to 750 donors and added high-resolution HLA genotyping. The later analysis used no new phenotypic data to find candidate immune exposures, relying instead on TCR beta sequences and their occurrence across donors. An earlier analysis of around 580 of the donors used high-throughput TCR beta sequencing to judge whether each TCR beta V gene segment behaved as functional or pseudogenic. Donor age, sex, ethnicity and CMV serostatus were collected together with the repertoire data. A later genetic analysis took genome-wide SNP genotypes for about three fifths of the roughly 670 donors and used that subset as a discovery cohort. Every discovery cohort repertoire had been produced on one sequencing platform. Class I and class II HLA loci were covered by the typing at four-digit resolution. The number of donors typed differed by locus, with 629-630 for A, B, C, DRB1 and DQB1, around 520 for DQA1, 600 to 610 for DPA1, and 400 to 490 for DPB1. Because of strong linkage in the cohort, roughly five DR-DQ haplotypes were treated as single units for association and clustering. Across approximately 400 genotyped donors of the cohort, an average of about 250,000 unique TCR beta nucleotide sequences per donor were sequenced, and approximately 17% of those sequences were non-productive. Points the paper makes about the study in general: In a later analysis, the rate of TCR association differed among HLA loci, with DRB1 alleles having the most associated TCRs and HLA-C alleles having the fewest. In this cohort, only TCR beta chains were sequenced, and detectable features were limited by the absence of alpha or paired-chain data. When HLA alleles, especially DR and DQ, strongly co-occurred, attributing TCR associations to individual alleles was difficult. Correlated functional status among segregating V segments might be attributable to linkage disequilibrium, but an unknown experimental factor could not be ruled out. Because counts were too low, seventeen rarely observed V segments, including chromosome 9 orphons, were left out of the earlier analysis of about 500 of the donors. The only immune exposure information available for the cohort was CMV serostatus. In the study, about 150 TCR beta chains were listed as associated with cytomegalovirus. A few of the identified cytomegalovirus-associated TCR beta chains were confirmed in vitro to be specific for cytomegalovirus antigens. Because HLA typing was unavailable for some donors at each locus, only the typed subset was used in association tests. Most TCR sequences were observed very rarely across donors, whereas some public TCRs were present in many individuals. An earlier analysis of approximately 570 of the donors showed that most TCR beta V segments appeared in productive rearrangements either about 87% or about 30% of the time, which broadly matched IMGT annotations. In a later analysis, most CMV-associated TCR beta chains were found to appear HLA-restricted, with HLA associations seemingly driven largely by CMV exposure. Because the 87-base-pair reads could not distinguish some IMGT-functional V segments, including TRBV6-2 and TRBV6-3, those segments were excluded. A further reported finding was that TCR beta sequences accurately predicted the HLA-A and HLA-B alleles for most subjects in the first cohort. A later analysis associated about 17,000 TCR beta sequences with specific HLA alleles at a false discovery rate of 0.05. V-gene and J-gene trimming of TCR beta chains was associated with a missense DCLRE1C variant in a later genetic analysis, and the association was replicated in an independent cohort. The classifier was reported to diagnose cytomegalovirus status with high specificity and sensitivity in both the original and validation cohorts. Compared with equally common non-associated chains, HLA-associated TCR beta chains in a later analysis were more clonally expanded and had lower generation probabilities. The presence/absence analyses assumed that sequencing depth was roughly uniform across donors, and that assumption may not be true. Several of the top co-occurrence clusters appeared to be linked to parvovirus B19, influenza, CMV and Epstein-Barr virus, according to a later analysis. The sequencing pipeline was judged likely to have produced a cluster of highly shared sequence variants as a technical artifact. According to the authors, the approach could potentially be generalized to other disease states and immunological phenotypes. In a later genetic analysis, fewer N-insertions in productive TCRs were reported among donors in an Asian-associated ancestry cluster than the roughly 700-donor mean.

The cohort was made up of several hundred healthy bone marrow donors. Cohort members were all nominally healthy when sampled, although unrecorded immune exposures were likely present. The donor tested CMV seropositive, placing the donor among the 250 to 350 seropositive members of the cohort. Each donor provided a peripheral blood sample, and peripheral blood mononuclear cells were used for TCR beta sequencing. Genomic DNA extraction from the blood cell samples was performed with the Qiagen DNeasy Blood Extraction Kit. Receptor libraries were prepared by the immunoSEQ multiplex PCR assay. The multiplex PCR relied on a mix of 60 forward primers for TCR Vbeta segments and 13 reverse primers for TCR Jbeta segments. A multiplex PCR assay on genomic DNA amplified the CDR3 region of rearranged TCR beta genes. Amplified TCR beta libraries were sequenced as 87-base-pair reads on the Illumina HiSeq System. The published analysis was carried out like this. A later analysis tallied roughly 78 million unique TCR beta chains across the 666 repertoires, and around 9.9 million of those chains were shared by two or more donors. Raw reads were error-corrected and collapsed into unique sequences by a nearest-neighbor algorithm in which closely related sequences were merged to remove PCR and sequencing errors. CDR3 sequences were aligned to IMGT reference sequences to assign V, D and J gene segments. Each retained sequence needed at least a six-nucleotide match to both a V gene segment and a J gene segment. A rearrangement was called productive if the CDR3 had no stop codons and remained in frame with V and J, and every other rearrangement was called non-productive. Following IMGT convention, CDR3 was defined as the stretch from the second conserved V-encoded cysteine up to the conserved J-encoded phenylalanine. The earlier analysis of 550 to 650 of the donors excluded any sequence lacking an unambiguous match to a single V gene segment. An earlier analysis of several hundred of the donors called V segments functional above 56.7% productive rearrangements and segregating when the between-donor standard deviation exceeded 5%. A statistical classification framework was developed to diagnose cytomegalovirus status using the catalog of TCR beta chain sequences. A later analysis assigned V and J genes by comparing TCR nucleotide sequences with IMGT/GENE-DB human TR gene sequences. The TCRdist pipeline was used in a later analysis to assign CDR3 sequences and most-parsimonious VDJ recombination scenarios. In a later analysis, every TCR beta chain was defined by the combination of its CDR3 amino acid sequence and its V-gene family, and reads without a unique V-gene family were dropped. A later analysis removed 450 to 600 highly shared, low-generation-probability nucleotide sequences to deal with suspected cross-contamination and a sequencing artifact. A later analysis calculated a clonal expansion index for each public chain from normalized within-repertoire ranks of inferred template counts. Generation probabilities in a later analysis came from a VDJ recombination model fitted to out-of-frame rearrangements, and those results were checked against IGoR. A later analysis scored TCR-TCR, TCR-HLA and TCR-CMV co-occurrence with hypergeometric tests, applying a repertoire-size bias correction to TCR pairs. In a later analysis, false discovery rates were estimated by permuting HLA or CMV assignments 20 times. In a later analysis, co-occurring TCRs were grouped using DBSCAN, with TCRdist sequence similarity added in when clustering inside HLA-allele-positive subsets. Repertoires with fewer than 30,000 or more than 120,000 public chains were left out of co-occurrence clustering, as were five repertoires with anomalous nucleotide sharing. TCRdb holds this immuneACCESS table with in-frame rearrangements only. Some clones are missing; in checked studies, unresolved V genes explain under half, and the rest has no known cause. D and trimming come from the DNA, and the V and J calls and clone size come from that table. In all, the sample holds around 91,000 clones, and around nine tenths of those were seen once. In total, the top ten clones hold roughly 8.3% of the sample.

About this clone itself: Its specific antigen is unknown. The input lacks base qualities; no much larger clone sits a single base away.

Compared with germline, V lacks 6 bases and J lacks 0 bases; bases without a gene match: 8. The CDR3, cysteine through phenylalanine, is 17 amino acids long. The DNA shown is the 51-base CDR3, in frame from base 1. The germline V gene provides CDR1 MDHEN and CDR2 SYDVKM. Material: PBMCs. The clonotype was recovered from a man under 40 in good health and CMV-seropositive. The chain couples TRBV28 to TRBJ2-2; a stretch of 9 junction bases matches TRBD1. The sequenced DNA is TGTGCCAGCAGCAACTCACAGGGGGCCACGAACACCGGGGAGCTGTTTTTT. This yields the protein CASSNSQGATNTGELFF.